This T cell receptor beta chain originates from a study of shared clonotypes between healthy human individuals. Overall study: There were three CD4 naive, three CD4 memory, two CD8 naive and one CD8 memory plates per donor.

The CDR3 is 13 residues long. Per the germline V gene, CDR1 is SGHTA and CDR2 is FQGTGA. Deletions cut 5 bases from V and 4 bases from J, with 8 bases between. The authors loaded 150 to 250 ng DNA, 30,000 to 35,000 T cell genomes, into sorted-subset replicate PCRs. TCRdb's table, derived via immunoSEQ multiplex PCR, lists solely in-frame clones and lacks some. The table shows some 2.4 million clones, with roughly 93% occurring only once. Regarding this clone: Its matching antigen is unknown.

The healthy adult donors were HIV-negative and reported no recent acute infections or vaccinations. Points from the study as a whole: Expectations were that clonotype sharing among donors would be affected by sequencing depth.

Specimen: naive CD4+ T cells from PBMCs. The subset denotes: CD45RA+ positively selected. The clonotype was recovered from a man between 18 and 29 years old in good health. Some clones in this sample may be carry-over from other donors' samples. This rearrangement joins TRBV7-3 to TRBJ2-2, with D uncertain. In DNA, the CDR3 is TGTGCCAGCAGCCAAGGTTTCACCGGGGAGCTGTTTTTT. This encodes CASSQGFTGELFF.